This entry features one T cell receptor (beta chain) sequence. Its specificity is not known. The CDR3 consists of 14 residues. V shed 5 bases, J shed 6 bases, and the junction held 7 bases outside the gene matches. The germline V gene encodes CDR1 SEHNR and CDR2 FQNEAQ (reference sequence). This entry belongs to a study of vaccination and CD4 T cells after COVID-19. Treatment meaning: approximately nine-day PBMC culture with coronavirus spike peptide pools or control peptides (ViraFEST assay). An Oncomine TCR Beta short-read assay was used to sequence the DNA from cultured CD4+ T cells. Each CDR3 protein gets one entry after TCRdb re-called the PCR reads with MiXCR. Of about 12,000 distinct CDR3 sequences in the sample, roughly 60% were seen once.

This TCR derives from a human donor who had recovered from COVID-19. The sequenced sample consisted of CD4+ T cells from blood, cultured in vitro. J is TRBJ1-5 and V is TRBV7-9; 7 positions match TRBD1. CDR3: CASSASAGGQPQHF. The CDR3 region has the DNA TGTGCCAGCAGCGCCAGTGCAGGGGGTCAGCCCCAGCATTTT.